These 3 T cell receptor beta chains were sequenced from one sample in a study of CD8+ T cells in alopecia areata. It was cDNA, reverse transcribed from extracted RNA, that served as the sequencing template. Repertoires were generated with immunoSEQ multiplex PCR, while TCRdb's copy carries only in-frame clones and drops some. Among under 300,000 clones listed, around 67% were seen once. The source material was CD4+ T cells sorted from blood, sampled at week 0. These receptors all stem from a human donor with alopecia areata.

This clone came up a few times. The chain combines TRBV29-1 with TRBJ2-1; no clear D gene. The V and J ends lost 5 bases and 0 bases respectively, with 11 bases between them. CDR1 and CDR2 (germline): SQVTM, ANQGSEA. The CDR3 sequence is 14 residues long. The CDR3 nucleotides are TGCAGCGTTCTGTGGCGGAGCTCCTACAATGAGCAGTTCTTC. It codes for CSVLWRSSYNEQFF.

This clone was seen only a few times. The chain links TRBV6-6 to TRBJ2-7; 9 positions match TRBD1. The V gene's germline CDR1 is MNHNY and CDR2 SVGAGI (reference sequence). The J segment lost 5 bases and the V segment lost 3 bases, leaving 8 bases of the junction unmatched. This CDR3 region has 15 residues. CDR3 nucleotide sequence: TGTGCCAGCAGTTATAAGCGGGACAGGGAACACGAGCAGTACTTC. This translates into CASSYKRDREHEQYF.

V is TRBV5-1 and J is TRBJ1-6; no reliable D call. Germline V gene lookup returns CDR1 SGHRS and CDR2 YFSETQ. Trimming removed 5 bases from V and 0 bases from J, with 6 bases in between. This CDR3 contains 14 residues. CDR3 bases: TGCGCCAGCAGTCAATACTCCTATAATTCACCCCTCCACTTT. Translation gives CASSQYSYNSPLHF.